The 29 T cell receptor beta chains presented below share a single source sample, sequenced in a study of radiation and T cells in renal cell carcinoma. The method was immunoSEQ multiplex PCR; TCRdb's version includes in-frame clones alone and lacks a portion of them. The table shows roughly 100,000 clones, with 75% to 90% occurring only once. Documented time point: baseline pretreatment blood. The sample's treatment: 15 Gy SBRT to primary tumor, nephrectomy 4 weeks later. This specimen was blood, taken from a patient whose treatment included radiotherapy and nephrectomy. The receptors stem from a man aged 45 to 65 with renal cell carcinoma.

The genes are TRBV9 and TRBJ1-3; 7 positions agree with TRBD1. The trim removed 3 bases at V and 0 bases at J, leaving 9 bases unmatched. Germline V gene sequence: CDR1 SGDLS, CDR2 YYNGEE. CDR3 length: 17 residues. The CDR3 here is CASSARDSAYSGNTIYF. The CDR3 region has the DNA TGTGCCAGCAGCGCAAGGGACAGCGCCTACTCTGGAAACACCATATATTTT.

The rearrangement uses TRBV10-3 and TRBJ2-3, with 9 bases identical to TRBD2. V trimming: 0 bases; J trimming: 4 bases; junction bases outside the gene matches: 11. The germline V gene encodes CDR1 ENHRY and CDR2 SYGVKD. The CDR3 loop spans 18 amino acids. CDR3 sequence reads: CAISESIGSGGRPDTQYF. In DNA form, the CDR3 reads TGTGCCATCAGTGAGTCGATAGGGAGCGGGGGGCGGCCAGATACGCAGTATTTT.

The chain uses TRBV29-1 and TRBJ2-1; D is uncertain. The CDR3 is made up of 16 amino acids. V was trimmed by 3 bases and J by 0 bases, leaving 15 bases between them. Per the germline V gene, CDR1 is SQVTM and CDR2 is ANQGSEA. The CDR3 region is CSVDGSGESSYNEQFF. CDR3 bases: TGCAGCGTTGATGGGTCTGGGGAAAGCTCCTACAATGAGCAGTTCTTC.

This clone occurred a few times. The chain employs TRBV12-1 and TRBJ2-7; the DNA was not used to check the table's D call, TRBD1. TRBV12-1 is a known pseudogene. This CDR3 region has 15 residues. The DNA for the CDR3 is TGTGCCAGCAGTCCGGCTACCATCGCAGGGAACGAGCAGTACTTC. Translating gives CASSPATIAGNEQYF.

This clone was observed a single time. The chain is built from TRBV7-9 and TRBJ2-7; D is perhaps TRBD2 (5 bases). The CDR3 totals 14 residues. Deletions cut 1 base from V and 2 bases from J, with 9 bases between. Germline V gene sequence: CDR1 SEHNR, CDR2 FQNEAQ (reference sequence). Here the CDR3 DNA reads TGTGCCAGCAGCTTAGGGAGCGGAACCTACGAGCAGTACTTC. The encoded protein is CASSLGSGTYEQYF.

The genes are TRBV6-5 and TRBJ1-1; TRBD1 aligns across 8 bases. Germline CDR1 MNHEY, CDR2 SVGAGI. V lost 6 bases to trimming and J lost 4 bases; unmatched junction nucleotides: 10. The CDR3 length is 15 residues. The CDR3 spells CASSQLQGAFTEAFF. DNA of the CDR3: TGTGCCAGCAGCCAACTCCAGGGGGCGTTCACTGAAGCTTTCTTT.

This rearrangement joins TRBV7-3 to TRBJ2-3; 13 bases are shared with TRBD2. Germline values: CDR1 SGHTA, CDR2 FQGTGA. J was trimmed by 2 bases and V by 0 bases; bases with no gene match: 14. The CDR3 spans 21 residues. CDR3 nucleotides: TGTGCCAGCAGCTTAACCGCCACACTAGCGGGAGGGCCAAGTATCACAGATACGCAGTATTTT. It encodes CASSLTATLAGGPSITDTQYF.

The chain uses TRBV27 and TRBJ2-7, with 7 bases lining up with TRBD1. Germline assignment: CDR1 MNHEY and CDR2 SMNVEV (reference sequence). The CDR3 runs to 13 residues. V shed 7 bases, J shed 1 base, and the junction held 4 bases outside the gene matches. The CDR3: CASTGGQSYEQYF. CDR3 in DNA: TGTGCCAGCACAGGGGGACAGTCCTACGAGCAGTACTTC.

The rearrangement uses TRBV6-5 and TRBJ2-3, with a weak D call TRBD2 (5 bases). CDR3 length: 14 amino acids. Germline lookup yields CDR1 MNHEY and CDR2 SVGAGI. Trimming took 2 bases from V and 4 from J, leaving 10 bases between them. For the CDR3, the DNA is TGTGCCAGCAGTTACGGGCTAGCCTCAGATACGCAGTATTTT. This codes for CASSYGLASDTQYF.

This clone was seen just once. This rearrangement joins TRBV15 to TRBJ1-1; no firm D call. V lost 2 bases to trimming and J lost 10 bases, with 20 bases between them. The CDR3 consists of 15 residues. Germline CDR1 LNHNV, CDR2 YYDKDF (reference sequence). CDR3 in amino acids: CATSRIPPAARGAFF. The CDR3 bases are TGTGCCACCAGCAGAATTCCTCCCGCAGCCAGAGGAGCTTTCTTT.

This chain connects TRBV19 to TRBJ2-1; 7 positions agree with TRBD2. Germline CDR1 and CDR2: LNHDA and SQIVND (reference sequence). Unmatched junction bases numbered 7, after V lost 4 bases and J lost 4 bases. The CDR3 is made up of 15 amino acids. Here the CDR3 reads CASSSGLEGYNEQFF. As DNA, the CDR3 is TGTGCCAGTAGTAGCGGACTAGAGGGATACAATGAGCAGTTCTTC.

The V gene is TRBV9, the J gene TRBJ1-2, with TRBD1 as a possible D gene (6 bases). Germline-derived CDR1 and CDR2 are SGDLS and YYNGEE. The CDR3 has 14 amino acids. Trimming removed 3 bases at V and 4 bases at J, with 13 bases between. CDR3 sequence (DNA): TGTGCCAGCAGCGCTTCGACAGGACCCTATGGCTACACCTTC. As protein: CASSASTGPYGYTF.

V usage is TRBV15 and J usage is TRBJ2-7, with a possible D match to TRBD1 (6 bases). V was clipped by 1 base and J by 5 bases, with 12 bases between them. The CDR3 consists of 14 residues. Germline V gives CDR1 LNHNV, CDR2 YYDKDF (reference sequence). CDR3 coding DNA: TGTGCCACCAGCAGAGTCCAGGGGCGGGACGAGCAGTACTTC. Amino acid sequence: CATSRVQGRDEQYF.

The V gene is TRBV28, the J gene TRBJ2-7; 8 bases match TRBD2. V was clipped by 4 bases and J by 3 bases; unmatched bases: 2. The germline CDR1 and CDR2 sequences are MDHEN and SYDVKM. CDR3 size: 13 residues. CDR3 nucleotide sequence: TGTGCCAGCAGTTCGGGGGGGTTCTACGAGCAGTACTTC. Amino acids: CASSSGGFYEQYF.

V and J are TRBV4-1 and TRBJ2-5; 12 bases match TRBD2. The junction had 12 bases not matched to a gene; V was cut back by 0 bases and J by 7 bases. The CDR3 loop spans 18 amino acids. Looked up from germline, CDR1 is MGHRA and CDR2 is YSYEKL. The DNA of the CDR3 is TGCGCCAGCAGCCAAGATTCGGCTAGCGGGAGGGCAATGGCGACCCAGTACTTC. Its protein is CASSQDSASGRAMATQYF.

The CDR3 nucleotides read TGCAGCGTTGGCAGCGCGTCCTATGGCTACACCTTC. Translation gives CSVGSASYGYTF. This chain uses TRBV29-1 with TRBJ1-2; D remains unclear. Trimming shortened V by 4 bases and J by 4 bases, and 10 bases separated the two germline ends. There are 12 residues in the CDR3. Germline lookup yields CDR1 SQVTM and CDR2 ANQGSEA.

The genes are TRBV30 and TRBJ2-3; D remains ambiguous. The CDR3 is 15 residues long. Trimming left V 4 bases short and J 4 bases short, with 18 bases between. Germline V gives CDR1 GTSNPN, CDR2 SVGIG (reference sequence). The CDR3 here is CAWTPPGYRADTQYF. The CDR3, as DNA: TGTGCCTGGACCCCGCCCGGGTATCGGGCAGATACGCAGTATTTT.

This clone was found once. The genes are TRBV9 and TRBJ2-3, with D perhaps TRBD1 (6 bases). The CDR3 has 14 amino acids. Germline lookup yields CDR1 SGDLS and CDR2 YYNGEE. With 4 bases removed from V and 0 bases from J, the gap between germline ends came to 9 bases. For the CDR3, the DNA is TGTGCCAGCAGCCTCCAGGGGAGCACAGATACGCAGTATTTT. As protein: CASSLQGSTDTQYF.

J is TRBJ2-2 and V is TRBV9, with 8 positions matching TRBD2. Germline V gene sequence: CDR1 SGDLS, CDR2 YYNGEE. The CDR3 covers 15 residues. Trimming removed 4 bases from V and 7 bases from J; junction bases left unmatched: 9. The CDR3 region has the DNA TGTGCCAGCAGCACGAGCGGGAGATGGGGCGGGGAGCTGTTTTTT. Translated, it gives CASSTSGRWGGELFF.

J is TRBJ2-5 and V is TRBV6-1; TRBD1 might be the D (7 bases). Judging by the DNA end, TRBJ2-7 fits better; the J call may be wrong. The CDR3 consists of 13 residues. CDR1 is MNHNS and CDR2 is SASEGT in the germline V gene. The CDR3 here is CATGGRGNYEQYF. The CDR3 DNA sequence: TGTGCCACCGGGGGCAGGGGGAACTACGAGCAGTACTTC.

This clone has just one count. The chain links TRBV10-2 to TRBJ2-7; 11 nucleotides match TRBD2. Looked up from germline, CDR1 is WSHSY and CDR2 is SAAADI. V dropped 2 bases and J dropped 2; count of bases not matched to a gene: 5. The CDR3 contains 16 residues. This chain's CDR3 is CASSEPSLAGAYEQYF. The CDR3 DNA is TGCGCCAGCAGTGAGCCGTCACTAGCGGGAGCCTACGAGCAGTACTTC.

J is TRBJ2-7 and V is TRBV15; 7 nucleotides agree with TRBD1. This CDR3 contains 15 residues. Trimming at V came to 5 bases and at J to 4 bases, leaving 11 bases not matched to a gene. Germline CDR1 LNHNV, CDR2 YYDKDF (reference sequence). As DNA, the CDR3 is TGTGCCACCAGCCGGACGTTGGACAGGCGGTACGAGCAGTACTTC. It codes for CATSRTLDRRYEQYF.

The V and J genes are TRBV20-1 and TRBJ2-5; D remains ambiguous. The V and J ends lost 6 bases and 2 bases respectively, with 7 bases between them. The CDR3 runs to 11 residues. Germline V gene lookup returns CDR1 DFQATT and CDR2 SNEGSKA (reference sequence). CDR3 sequence: CSASRQETQYF. The DNA of the CDR3 is TGCAGTGCAAGCCGACAAGAGACCCAGTACTTC.

The rearrangement links TRBV9 to TRBJ2-3; 10 bases match TRBD2. The junction had 5 bases not matched to a gene; V was cut back by 2 bases and J by 5 bases. The length of the CDR3 is 15 residues. Germline V lookup: CDR1 SGDLS, CDR2 YYNGEE. CDR3 protein: CASSVGLAGVDTQYF. CDR3 sequence (DNA): TGTGCCAGCAGCGTGGGTCTAGCGGGGGTAGATACGCAGTATTTT. The complete variable domain, with remaining parts taken from reference TRBV9 and TRBJ2-3, reads DSGVTQTPKHLITATGQRVTLRCSPRSGDLSVYWYQQSLDQGLQFLIQYYNGEERAKGNILERFSAQQFPDLHSELNLSSLELGDSALYFCASSVGLAGVDTQYFGPGTRLTVL.

The chain joins TRBV4-3 to TRBJ1-2, with D possibly being TRBD1 (6 bases). Deletions cut 0 bases from V and 1 base from J, with 9 bases between. CDR1 LGHNA and CDR2 YSLEER come from the germline V gene. CDR3 length: 15 amino acids. CDR3 in amino acids: CASSQDPQGNYGYTF. In nucleotides, the CDR3 is TGCGCCAGCAGCCAAGACCCACAGGGTAACTATGGCTACACCTTC.

This clone was seen more than once but under ten times. One end of the junction is discordant with germline, which a read error may explain. This chain joins TRBV7-7 and TRBJ1-4, with D unclear. The germline V gene encodes CDR1 SSHAT and CDR2 FNYEAQ (reference sequence). CDR3 length: 13 residues. The CDR3 loop reads CASSRTRGEKLFF. In DNA, the CDR3 is TGTGCTAGCAGCAGGACGAGAGGGGAAAAACTGTTTTTT.

The chain links TRBV6-6 to TRBJ2-7, with TRBD1 matching 10 bases. Losses at the gene ends were 6 bases for V and 9 bases for J; bases not matched to a gene: 14. The CDR3 totals 15 residues. Germline V CDR1 and CDR2: MNHNY, SVGAGI (reference sequence). The CDR3 loop is CASSYDLGQGSRQYF. Written as DNA, the CDR3 is TGTGCCAGCAGCTACGACCTGGGACAGGGGTCACGGCAGTACTTC.

V and J are TRBV27 and TRBJ2-6; 7 bases are shared with TRBD1. This CDR3 is built from 16 residues. After removal of 5 bases from V and 2 bases from J, the junction contained 6 bases not matched to a gene. CDR1 and CDR2 (germline): MNHEY, SMNVEV (reference sequence). The DNA of the CDR3 is TGTGCCAGCAGTCGATCCGGGACAGCTGGGGCCAACGTCCTGACTTTC. The encoded protein is CASSRSGTAGANVLTF.

This rearrangement joins TRBV9 to TRBJ2-3; 7 bases are shared with TRBD2. CDR3 size: 17 residues. Germline trimming cut 2 bases from V and 5 bases from J; bases unmatched to any gene: 14. Germline CDR1 reads SGDLS; CDR2 reads YYNGEE. The CDR3 protein is CASSVSPLAGAGDTQYF. In nucleotides, the CDR3 is TGTGCCAGCAGCGTGTCCCCCCTTGCGGGAGCTGGAGATACGCAGTATTTT.